These 27 T cell receptor beta chains came from one sample sequenced in a study of CD8 T cells in ankylosing spondylitis (dated 2017 in TCRdb). Broad study findings and their caveats: Blood from ankylosing spondylitis patients appeared to be characterized by a TCR beta motif composed of 7 to 9 highly homologous amino acid variants.

These receptors have no identified antigens. Library creation used 5' RACE. Sequencing took place on an Illumina HiSeq 2500. TCRdb reanalyzed the raw reads on its own, using fastp at Q25 for trimming and MiXCR for clone calling, and kept in-frame beta chains. Each entry is one CDR3 protein sequence, shown with its most common DNA and genes. For this sample the table gives 450,000 to 550,000 distinct CDR3 sequences, of which over 4% were detected only once. Under 4.5% of the sample is held by the ten biggest clonotypes. The sequencing sample was made of blood, either unsorted or a sorted T cell fraction (not recorded which). The origin of the receptors is a male donor with ankylosing spondylitis.

This clonotype was counted ten times or more. V and J are TRBV4-2 and TRBJ1-2, with D tentatively TRBD1 (6 bases). Trimming removed 0 bases at V and 7 bases at J, with 12 bases between. The CDR3 is 14 residues long. Germline CDR1 LGHNA, CDR2 YNFKEQ. In nucleotides, the CDR3 is TGTGCCAGCAGCCAAGATTACGAAGGGGGTGGCTACACCTTC. It is translated as CASSQDYEGGGYTF.

This clonotype came up many times. The chain recombines TRBV4-3 with TRBJ2-1; 8 bases fit TRBD2. V trimming: 1 base; J trimming: 4 bases; junction bases outside the gene matches: 9. This CDR3 spans 17 amino acids. Per germline, CDR1 LGHNA and CDR2 YSLEER. In nucleotides, the CDR3 is TGCGCCAGCAGCCAAGGGCACGGGGGGGCCTGGTACAATGAGCAGTTCTTC. Translation: CASSQGHGGAWYNEQFF.

In its sample, this clonotype was seen many times. J is TRBJ2-7 and V is TRBV18; 7 bases agree with TRBD2. CDR1 and CDR2 (germline): KGHSH, LQKENI. The CDR3 is made up of 17 amino acids. J gave up 0 bases and V 5 bases, and 13 bases lay outside the gene matches. CDR3 in amino acids: CASSVQRSGVPSYEQYF. CDR3 nucleotides: TGTGCCAGCTCAGTCCAACGGAGCGGGGTTCCCTCCTACGAGCAGTACTTC.

The chain employs TRBV4-2 and TRBJ2-3; 10 nucleotides line up with TRBD1. The CDR3 length is 16 residues. CDR1 LGHNA and CDR2 YNFKEQ come from the germline V gene. Germline trimming cut 0 bases from V and 4 bases from J; bases unmatched to any gene: 4. The CDR3 loop is CASSQDPGQGSDTQYF. CDR3 coding DNA: TGTGCCAGCAGCCAAGATCCGGGACAGGGGTCAGATACGCAGTATTTT.

This clonotype has a count of ten or more. The J gene is TRBJ2-7, the V gene TRBV20-1; D is uncertain. Looked up from germline, CDR1 is DFQATT and CDR2 is SNEGSKA (reference sequence). CDR3 length equals 13 residues. Trimming cost V 1 base and J 2 bases, with 9 bases left between them. CDR3 protein: CSARVWGPYEQYF. In DNA form, the CDR3 reads TGCAGTGCTAGAGTTTGGGGTCCCTACGAGCAGTACTTC.

This clonotype was detected many times. The rearrangement links TRBV12-3 or TRBV12-4 to TRBJ1-5; D is uncertain. This CDR3 comprises 13 residues. V lost 7 bases and J lost 5, with 12 bases in between. This CDR3 is CASTSGGYQPQHF. CDR3 nucleotide sequence: TGTGCCAGCACCTCGGGCGGGTATCAGCCCCAGCATTTT.

This clonotype appeared many times. The chain joins TRBV28 to TRBJ1-1; 7 bases align to TRBD1. Germline values: CDR1 MDHEN, CDR2 SYDVKM. After removal of 5 bases from V and 4 bases from J, the junction contained 7 bases not matched to a gene. The CDR3 is 14 residues long. The CDR3, as DNA: TGTGCCAGCAGTCCACTCAGGGGGAGCACTGAAGCTTTCTTT. This codes for CASSPLRGSTEAFF.

This clonotype has more than one count but fewer than ten. This chain uses TRBV30 with TRBJ2-3; 12 bases fit TRBD2. V lost 2 bases, J lost 4 bases, and 4 bases stayed unmatched. CDR3 length equals 15 residues. Germline CDR1 reads GTSNPN; CDR2 reads SVGIG (reference sequence). CDR3 protein: CAWSRLAGAADTQYF. CDR3 sequence (DNA): TGTGCCTGGAGTCGACTAGCGGGAGCAGCAGATACGCAGTATTTT.

There are many counts of this clonotype. The CDR3 DNA sequence: TGCGCCAGCAGCCTAGAAACCGGACAGGGGATCGACGAGCAGTACTTC. It yields the protein CASSLETGQGIDEQYF. This chain links TRBV5-1 with TRBJ2-7, with 9 bases that match TRBD1. Germline values: CDR1 SGHRS, CDR2 YFSETQ. This CDR3 region has 16 residues. Trimming cost V 4 bases and J 5 bases; bases outside gene matches: 13.

This clonotype showed up many times. The rearrangement uses TRBV4-1 and TRBJ2-1; 9 bases are shared with TRBD2. CDR3 length: 16 amino acids. Trimming at V came to 1 base and at J to 7 bases, leaving 8 bases not matched to a gene. From germline, CDR1 is MGHRA and CDR2 YSYEKL. The chain's CDR3 is CASSQAGGRAWNEQFF. In DNA, the CDR3 is TGCGCCAGCAGCCAAGCCGGCGGGAGGGCCTGGAATGAGCAGTTCTTC.

V gene TRBV5-1 combines with J gene TRBJ2-1, with TRBD2 identical over 8 bases. Germline V gene lookup returns CDR1 SGHRS and CDR2 YFSETQ. The V and J ends lost 0 bases and 7 bases, in that order; junction bases with no gene match: 6. The CDR3 consists of 15 residues. CDR3 DNA: TGCGCCAGCAGCTTGGATCCAGCTAGCGGGAATGAGCAGTTCTTC. Translation gives CASSLDPASGNEQFF.

This clonotype was seen repeatedly, ten times or more. The chain uses TRBV28 and TRBJ2-2; 9 bases match TRBD2. The ends lost 3 bases at V and 4 bases at J; junction bases unmatched: 12. The length of the CDR3 is 18 residues. Germline-derived CDR1 and CDR2 are MDHEN and SYDVKM. Here the CDR3 DNA reads TGTGCCAGCAGTTTGACTAGCGGACTCGGAGGTGCCACCGGGGAGCTGTTTTTT. Its translation: CASSLTSGLGGATGELFF.

At least ten counts were recorded for this clonotype. This sequence joins TRBV5-5 and TRBJ1-5; 7 bases fit TRBD1. Germline-derived CDR1 and CDR2 are SGHKS and YYEKEE (reference sequence). Trimming took 4 bases from V and 5 from J; bases not matched to a gene: 9. The CDR3 length is 15 residues. This CDR3 is CASSLTGVRHQPQHF. The CDR3 DNA reads as TGTGCCAGCAGCCTAACAGGGGTGAGACATCAGCCCCAGCATTTT.

The J gene is TRBJ2-5, the V gene TRBV7-6, with TRBD1 identical over 9 bases. Germline trimming cut 5 bases from V and 5 bases from J; bases unmatched to any gene: 18. This CDR3 has 18 amino acids. CDR1 and CDR2 from the germline V gene are SGHVS and FNYEAQ. CDR3 in DNA: TGTGCCAGCAGCCCGACAGGGGGAAACACCCTACGATGGGAGACCCAGTACTTC. Its translation: CASSPTGGNTLRWETQYF.

At least ten counts were recorded for this clonotype. V usage is TRBV7-2 and J usage is TRBJ1-2; D uncertain. Trimming shortened V by 5 bases and J by 3 bases, and 10 bases separated the two germline ends. The germline CDR1 and CDR2 sequences are SGHTA and FQGNSA. CDR3 length: 13 residues. The CDR3 DNA sequence: TGTGCCAGCAGCCCGACCGTCTACTATGGCTACACCTTC. The encoded protein is CASSPTVYYGYTF.

This clonotype appeared many times. The V call is TRBV11-2, the J call TRBJ2-7; D may match TRBD1 or TRBD2 (5 bases each). CDR3 length: 15 amino acids. With 1 base removed from V and 6 bases from J, the gap between germline ends came to 16 bases. Germline CDR1 is SGHAT and CDR2 is FQNNGV. DNA of the CDR3: TGTGCCAGCAGCTTAGTGGGGACGGTGTTAGCCGAGCAGTACTTC. Its translation is CASSLVGTVLAEQYF.

This clonotype has at least ten counts. This chain uses TRBV6-2 or TRBV6-3 with TRBJ2-7, with a possible D match to TRBD2 (6 bases). Trimming left V 2 bases short and J 0 bases short, with 11 bases between. Germline V gene sequence: CDR1 MNHEY, CDR2 SVGEGT. The CDR3 sequence is 15 residues long. The chain's CDR3 is CASSYGGFNSYEQYF. DNA of the CDR3: TGTGCCAGCAGTTACGGAGGGTTTAACTCCTACGAGCAGTACTTC.

This clonotype was detected ten times or more. This chain connects TRBV12-3 or TRBV12-4 to TRBJ2-5, with 11 bases lining up with TRBD1. The length of the CDR3 is 15 residues. J gave up 5 bases and V 2 bases, and 4 bases lay outside the gene matches. The CDR3 region is CASSLWTGGAETQYF. The DNA for the CDR3 is TGTGCCAGCAGTTTATGGACAGGGGGCGCTGAGACCCAGTACTTC.

This clonotype was recorded many times. This chain uses TRBV4-3 with TRBJ1-2; TRBD1 aligns across 10 bases. V lost 3 bases, J lost 3 bases, and 7 bases stayed unmatched. Looked up from germline, CDR1 is LGHNA and CDR2 is YSLEER. CDR3 size: 16 residues. CDR3 nucleotides: TGCGCCAGCAGCCAGTGGACAGGGGGTGACTACTATGGCTACACCTTC. Translation gives CASSQWTGGDYYGYTF.

This clonotype came up many times. The chain carries TRBV28 and TRBJ1-6; D perhaps matches TRBD1 (6 bases). CDR3 size: 17 residues. Trimming removed 5 bases from V and 9 bases from J, with 23 bases in between. Germline values: CDR1 MDHEN, CDR2 SYDVKM. CDR3 loop: CASSPPGHRASGSPLHF. CDR3 sequence (DNA): TGTGCCAGCAGTCCACCGGGACACCGAGCCTCCGGTTCACCCCTCCACTTT.

This clonotype was counted ten times or more. The gene calls are TRBV6-1 and TRBJ2-1; D gene uncertain. CDR1 and CDR2 (germline): MNHNS, SASEGT. This CDR3 has 14 residues. With 6 bases removed from V and 2 bases from J, the gap between germline ends came to 11 bases. The chain's CDR3 is CASSPVGPYNEQFF. The CDR3 DNA is TGTGCCAGCAGCCCTGTGGGCCCCTACAATGAGCAGTTCTTC.

This clonotype was detected ten times or more. The chain joins TRBV4-1 to TRBJ1-2, with 7 bases fitting TRBD1. Germline V gives CDR1 MGHRA, CDR2 YSYEKL. CDR3 size: 14 residues. The junction had 6 bases not matched to a gene; V was cut back by 4 bases and J by 4 bases. The CDR3 nucleotides are TGCGCCAGCAGCCGAGGGGACAGAGGCTATGGCTACACCTTC. Its protein is CASSRGDRGYGYTF.

The chain recombines TRBV5-1 with TRBJ2-6, with 7 nucleotides matching TRBD1. CDR1 is SGHRS and CDR2 is YFSETQ in the germline V gene. The CDR3 loop spans 15 amino acids. Trimming at V came to 4 bases and at J to 2 bases, leaving 3 bases not matched to a gene. CDR3: CASSDQGAGANVLTF. The CDR3 DNA follows: TGCGCCAGCAGCGACCAGGGGGCTGGGGCCAACGTCCTGACTTTC.

This clonotype has at least ten counts. The J gene is TRBJ2-2, the V gene TRBV10-3; D not resolved. V lost 2 bases and J 1 base, leaving 8 bases between the germline ends. Germline assignment: CDR1 ENHRY and CDR2 SYGVKD. The CDR3 contains 15 residues. The CDR3 DNA is TGTGCCATCAGTGAGCAACCAGAGAACACCGGGGAGCTGTTTTTT. It encodes CAISEQPENTGELFF.

This clonotype was seen repeatedly, ten times or more. This chain connects TRBV25-1 to TRBJ1-2; 8 bases align to TRBD1. Per germline, CDR1 MGHDK and CDR2 SYGVNS. With V trimmed by 0 bases and J by 4 bases, 7 bases remained unmatched. CDR3 length: 16 residues. CDR3 nucleotide sequence: TGTGCCAGCAGTGAATATGGGACAGGCTTAGGCTATGGCTACACCTTC. Amino acid sequence: CASSEYGTGLGYGYTF.

This clonotype was recorded at least ten times. The chain recombines TRBV7-9 with TRBJ2-3; a weak D match, TRBD2 (6 bases). Germline lookup yields CDR1 SEHNR and CDR2 FQNEAQ (reference sequence). The CDR3 runs 16 residues. The V and J ends lost 6 bases and 5 bases respectively, with 21 bases between them. CDR3 sequence: CASRRSGGGSGDTQYF. For the CDR3, the DNA is TGTGCCAGCAGACGAAGCGGTGGAGGGAGTGGAGATACGCAGTATTTT.

This clonotype occurred many times. The chain couples TRBV5-1 to TRBJ1-1; D may be TRBD1 (5 bases). V was shortened by 0 bases and J by 6 bases, with 15 bases between the two germline ends. Germline V gives CDR1 SGHRS, CDR2 YFSETQ. CDR3 length: 15 amino acids. CDR3 in amino acids: CASSLEGLAGAEAFF. CDR3 nucleotide sequence: TGCGCCAGCAGCTTGGAGGGGTTGGCGGGCGCTGAAGCTTTCTTT.